The 17 T cell receptor beta chains given below trace back to one sample, sequenced in a study of T-cell memory formation after mild COVID-19. TCRdb redid the calling of the 5' RACE reads with MiXCR, one entry per CDR3 protein. The sample has around 450,000 distinct CDR3 sequences; 20% are singletons. Sequencing input: PBMCs or a T cell subset sorted from them (not recorded which). The origin of the receptors is an adult woman who had mild COVID-19 (a few samples of this study predate the infection). Cell type and time point are not known.

CDR3 coding DNA: TGTGCCAGCAGTTCTGGGACCCGACCGAGCAACACCATATATTTT. Amino acid sequence: CASSSGTRPSNTIYF. V gene TRBV28 combines with J gene TRBJ1-3, with D perhaps matching TRBD1 (5 bases). Germline values: CDR1 MDHEN, CDR2 SYDVKM. V was shortened by 4 bases and J by 7 bases, with 17 bases between the two germline ends. The CDR3 covers 15 residues.

This clonotype was counted a few times. CDR3 sequence (DNA): TGTGCCAGCAGCTTAGATTCGGGGGCCCGCACAGATACGCAGTATTTT. It specifies CASSLDSGARTDTQYF. The chain couples TRBV7-9 to TRBJ2-3; the D gene could be TRBD1 or TRBD2 (6 bases each). The CDR3 has 16 residues. V was clipped by 1 base and J by 1 base, with 12 bases between them. Germline CDR1 and CDR2: SEHNR and FQNEAQ (reference sequence).

V usage is TRBV5-1 and J usage is TRBJ2-3; 7 bases are shared with TRBD2. The CDR3 covers 15 residues. Germline V lookup: CDR1 SGHRS, CDR2 YFSETQ. J was trimmed by 4 bases and V by 3 bases; bases with no gene match: 8. The CDR3 DNA follows: TGCGCCAGCAGCTGGGGGGGGAGCGTTGCAGATACGCAGTATTTT. It specifies CASSWGGSVADTQYF.

V and J are TRBV9 and TRBJ2-3; D gene ambiguous. V was cut by 3 bases and J by 2 bases, with 19 bases left in between. This CDR3 has 17 amino acids. The germline V gene has CDR1 SGDLS and CDR2 YYNGEE. The CDR3 DNA sequence: TGTGCCAGCAGCGCCCAGGACGGAACCTCGAACACAGATACGCAGTATTTT. Protein product: CASSAQDGTSNTDTQYF. The entire variable domain, with the rest obtained from reference TRBV9 and TRBJ2-3, is as follows: DSGVTQTPKHLITATGQRVTLRCSPRSGDLSVYWYQQSLDQGLQFLIQYYNGEERAKGNILERFSAQQFPDLHSELNLSSLELGDSALYFCASSAQDGTSNTDTQYFGPGTRLTVL.

This chain links TRBV25-1 with TRBJ2-7; 10 bases line up with TRBD1. Germline lookup yields CDR1 MGHDK and CDR2 SYGVNS. The CDR3 sequence is 16 residues long. J lost 1 base, V lost 6 bases, and 9 bases had no gene match. As DNA, the CDR3 is TGTGCCAGCAGACCACCGGGGACAGGGGAATCCTACGAGCAGTACTTC. Encoded protein: CASRPPGTGESYEQYF.

CDR3: CASSYSSGRAGGRTDTQYF. The CDR3 nucleotides read TGTGCCAGCAGTTACTCGAGCGGGAGGGCCGGCGGGAGGACAGATACGCAGTATTTT. The gene calls are TRBV6-2 or TRBV6-3 and TRBJ2-3, with TRBD2 matching 10 bases. The CDR3 contains 19 residues. CDR1 MNHEY and CDR2 SVGEGT come from the germline V gene. Germline trimming cut 0 bases from V and 3 bases from J; bases unmatched to any gene: 12.

This clonotype has at least ten counts. This sequence joins TRBV24-1 and TRBJ2-1; D unresolved. V lost 5 bases to trimming and J lost 7 bases, with 5 bases between them. The CDR3 contains 11 residues. Germline values: CDR1 KGHDR, CDR2 SFDVKD. The CDR3: CATSAQNEQFF. Here the CDR3 DNA reads TGTGCCACCAGTGCCCAAAATGAGCAGTTCTTC.

This chain connects TRBV7-2 to TRBJ1-5; tentatively, D is TRBD1 (5 bases). Germline lookup yields CDR1 SGHTA and CDR2 FQGNSA. V gave up 4 bases and J gave up 7 bases, with 17 bases separating them. The CDR3 sequence is 15 residues long. As DNA, the CDR3 is TGTGCCAGCAGCTCCAGGGCAGGGTCCGGGCAGCCCCAGCATTTT. Its protein product is CASSSRAGSGQPQHF.

This clonotype was counted only a few times. This rearrangement joins TRBV7-8 to TRBJ2-7; D unresolved. Germline CDR1 is SGHVS and CDR2 is FQNEAQ. V was cut by 3 bases and J by 4 bases, with 7 bases left in between. CDR3 length: 12 residues. CDR3 sequence: CASSFAAYEQYF. DNA for the CDR3: TGTGCCAGCAGCTTTGCAGCTTACGAGCAGTACTTC.

In its sample, this clonotype was seen a few times. V and J are TRBV5-5 and TRBJ2-7; 8 nucleotides agree with TRBD2. Germline values: CDR1 SGHKS, CDR2 YYEKEE (reference sequence). The J segment lost 4 bases and the V segment lost 6 bases, leaving 12 bases of the junction unmatched. The CDR3 sequence is 15 residues long. The CDR3 DNA follows: TGTGCCAGCAACGGGGGGGAAGTCCCAACGTACGAGCAGTACTTC. This encodes CASNGGEVPTYEQYF. The complete variable domain, with remaining parts taken from reference TRBV5-5 and TRBJ2-7, reads DAGVTQSPTHLIKTRGQQVTLRCSPISGHKSVSWYQQVLGQGPQFIFQYYEKEERGRGNFPDRFSARQFPNYSSELNVNALLLGDSALYLCASNGGEVPTYEQYFGPGTRLTVT.

This clonotype was seen only a few times. The chain joins TRBV11-2 to TRBJ2-7, with 7 bases matching TRBD2. Germline CDR1 reads SGHAT; CDR2 reads FQNNGV. Unmatched junction bases numbered 10, after V lost 5 bases and J lost 6 bases. The CDR3 consists of 14 residues. The CDR3: CASSPPPTSREQYF. CDR3 DNA: TGTGCCAGCAGCCCGCCCCCGACTAGCCGCGAGCAGTACTTC.

This clonotype has at least ten counts. The V gene is TRBV5-1, the J gene TRBJ2-5, with D unresolved. The CDR3 consists of 13 residues. Trimming pared 0 bases from V and 1 base from J, leaving 4 bases between. The germline gives CDR1 SGHRS, CDR2 YFSETQ. CDR3 sequence reads: CASSLGLQETQYF. The CDR3 DNA reads as TGCGCCAGCAGCTTGGGACTCCAAGAGACCCAGTACTTC.

Many counts were recorded for this clonotype. In DNA, the CDR3 is TGTGCCAGCAGCCTTAGGCGGGAGGGTTCCTACGAGCAGTACTTC. Protein: CASSLRREGSYEQYF. This rearrangement joins TRBV12-1 to TRBJ2-7; no check of the table's D call, TRBD2, against the DNA was made. TRBV12-1 is a known pseudogene. This CDR3 is 15 amino acids long.

CDR3 residues: CASIGQGLGNEKLFF. The CDR3 DNA is TGTGCCAGCATCGGACAGGGTCTCGGAAATGAAAAACTGTTTTTT. The J gene is TRBJ1-4, the V gene TRBV12-3 or TRBV12-4; 8 bases map to TRBD1. The junction had 9 bases not matched to a gene; V was cut back by 7 bases and J by 5 bases. This CDR3 has 15 residues.

This clonotype was detected many times. V is TRBV5-1 and J is TRBJ2-2; D ambiguous. Deletions cut 3 bases from V and 1 base from J, with 7 bases between. The CDR3 extends over 14 amino acids. Germline V gene sequence: CDR1 SGHRS, CDR2 YFSETQ. CDR3 sequence (DNA): TGCGCCAGCAGCTCCCGACTGAACACCGGGGAGCTGTTTTTT. This sequence encodes CASSSRLNTGELFF.

The genes are TRBV5-6 and TRBJ2-1; D not resolved. Germline CDR1 SGHDT, CDR2 YYEEEE. The CDR3 spans 14 residues. V lost 2 bases to trimming and J lost 0 bases, with 6 bases between them. The CDR3 DNA reads TGTGCCAGCAGCTTCGAACACTCCTACAATGAGCAGTTCTTC. The encoded protein is CASSFEHSYNEQFF.

A few counts support this clonotype. The V gene is TRBV12-3 or TRBV12-4, the J gene TRBJ2-5; TRBD2 is a possible D gene (6 bases). This CDR3 contains 14 residues. V was trimmed by 6 bases and J by 7 bases, leaving 18 bases between them. DNA of the CDR3: TGTGCCAGCAGCCCCGGGGGACCCCAGTGGACCCAGTACTTC. Amino acids: CASSPGGPQWTQYF.